One and the same sample provided the 14 T cell receptor beta chains below, sequenced in a study of blood T cell repertoires in COVID-19. Assay: immunoSEQ multiplex PCR; the TCRdb copy retains only in-frame clones and omits some. Here the sample spans about 100,000 clones, roughly 92% being singletons. Material for sequencing was peripheral blood. Receptors originate from a man aged 50 to 59 with active COVID-19.

The V call is TRBV28, the J call TRBJ2-1; 8 nucleotides match TRBD1. J was trimmed by 3 bases and V by 10 bases; bases with no gene match: 11. The CDR3 runs 15 residues. Per germline, CDR1 MDHEN and CDR2 SYDVKM. The chain's CDR3 is CATHVGTGGYNEQFF. The CDR3 DNA reads TGTGCCACTCACGTTGGCACAGGGGGCTACAATGAGCAGTTCTTC.

For the CDR3, the DNA is TGTGCCAGCTCACCACCCGGACAGGGAAGCAAAAATGAGCAGTTCTTC. Amino acid sequence: CASSPPGQGSKNEQFF. The V and J genes are TRBV18 and TRBJ2-1; 8 bases agree with TRBD1. The CDR3 runs 16 residues. The V and J ends lost 0 bases and 7 bases, in that order; junction bases with no gene match: 8. Germline CDR1 is KGHSH and CDR2 is LQKENI.

The count of this clone is one. The chain recombines TRBV5-1 with TRBJ2-2; possibly TRBD2 for D (5 bases). Trimming shortened V by 0 bases and J by 6 bases, and 18 bases separated the two germline ends. The germline V gene has CDR1 SGHRS and CDR2 YFSETQ. The CDR3 is made up of 17 amino acids. The CDR3 DNA follows: TGCGCCAGCAGCTTGGCCTTTTCGGGAACCTCTCCCGGGGAGCTGTTTTTT. This encodes CASSLAFSGTSPGELFF.

The chain combines TRBV11-2 with TRBJ2-5; the match to TRBD2 covers 8 bases. Germline V gene lookup returns CDR1 SGHAT and CDR2 FQNNGV. The CDR3 runs to 15 residues. Germline trimming cut 5 bases from V and 2 bases from J; bases unmatched to any gene: 7. CDR3 in amino acids: CASSPTSGPQETQYF. The CDR3 nucleotides read TGTGCCAGCAGCCCTACTAGCGGCCCTCAAGAGACCCAGTACTTC.

The chain carries TRBV10-2 and TRBJ1-2; TRBD1 aligns across 7 bases. Germline V gives CDR1 WSHSY, CDR2 SAAADI. Germline trimming cut 0 bases from V and 7 bases from J; bases unmatched to any gene: 2. This CDR3 has 13 residues. The CDR3 is CASSESRGPGYTF. For the CDR3, the DNA is TGCGCCAGCAGTGAGTCGAGGGGGCCTGGCTACACCTTC.

The chain has TRBV7-2 and TRBJ2-5; maybe TRBD2 (7 bases). V was cut by 4 bases and J by 3 bases, with 15 bases left in between. This CDR3 comprises 15 residues. Germline-derived CDR1 and CDR2 are SGHTA and FQGNSA. The CDR3 coding sequence is TGTGCCAGCAGCTCCTCGGGGGGCACGGAAGAGACCCAGTACTTC. It encodes CASSSSGGTEETQYF.

The chain combines TRBV28 with TRBJ1-3, with 9 bases fitting TRBD1. The germline gives CDR1 MDHEN, CDR2 SYDVKM. The CDR3 consists of 17 residues. The V gene end was trimmed by 7 bases and the J gene end by 4 bases; junction bases not matched to a gene: 14. The CDR3 DNA reads TGTGCCAGCACCACTCCCTCCGGGACAGGGAACGGAAACACCATATATTTT. It yields the protein CASTTPSGTGNGNTIYF.

The chain combines TRBV3-1 (or the pseudogene TRBV3-2) with TRBJ1-1, with 7 bases identical to TRBD1. The CDR3 spans 15 residues. The germline gives CDR1 LGHDT, CDR2 YNNKEL (reference sequence). Trimming cost V 5 bases and J 5 bases; bases outside gene matches: 11. This chain's CDR3 is CASSTQYRGGTEAFF. CDR3 DNA sequence: TGTGCCAGCAGCACTCAATACAGGGGTGGTACTGAAGCTTTCTTT.

DNA of the CDR3: TGTGCCAGCAGCTTGGCCGGACAGGGGCCCACAGATACGCAGTATTTT. This gives the protein CASSLAGQGPTDTQYF. The chain has TRBV5-6 and TRBJ2-3; TRBD1 matches 9 bases. The V segment lost 0 bases and the J segment 2 bases; nucleotides outside the gene matches: 4. The CDR3 runs to 16 residues. Germline values: CDR1 SGHDT, CDR2 YYEEEE.

The V and J genes are TRBV7-3 and TRBJ2-1, with D possibly being TRBD2 (5 bases). Germline lookup yields CDR1 SGHTA and CDR2 FQGTGA. Trimming removed 2 bases at V and 5 bases at J, with 16 bases between. CDR3 length equals 16 residues. This CDR3 reads CASSLSWTDSDNEQFF. In DNA, the CDR3 is TGTGCCAGCAGCTTATCCTGGACTGATAGCGACAATGAGCAGTTCTTC.

The gene calls are TRBV5-5 and TRBJ2-2; TRBD2 might be the D (6 bases). CDR1 is SGHKS and CDR2 is YYEKEE in the germline V gene (reference sequence). This CDR3 region has 15 residues. V dropped 6 bases and J dropped 1 base, with 13 bases sitting between them. CDR3 protein: CASTLMEGNTGELFF. The CDR3 region has the DNA TGTGCCAGCACTCTCATGGAGGGGAACACCGGGGAGCTGTTTTTT.

As DNA, the CDR3 is TGTGCCAGTAGTATTCAAGTACGAGGCACTGAAGCTTTCTTT. It is translated as CASSIQVRGTEAFF. The chain recombines TRBV19 with TRBJ1-1, with no clear D. The CDR3 length is 14 residues. V was trimmed by 3 bases and J by 4 bases, leaving 12 bases between them. Germline values: CDR1 LNHDA, CDR2 SQIVND (reference sequence).

This clone was seen once. V gene TRBV28 combines with J gene TRBJ2-3; D gene ambiguous. V shed 4 bases and J shed 3 bases, with 11 bases lying between them. The CDR3 loop spans 14 amino acids. The germline V gene has CDR1 MDHEN and CDR2 SYDVKM. CDR3: CASSSSRPTDTQYF. The CDR3 nucleotides are TGTGCCAGCAGTTCCTCTAGACCTACAGATACGCAGTATTTT. The whole variable domain, remainder taken from reference TRBV28 and TRBJ2-3, is DVKVTQSSRYLVKRTGEKVFLECVQDMDHENMFWYRQDPGLGLRLIYFSYDVKMKEKGDIPEGYSVSREKKERFSLILESASTNQTSMYLCASSSSRPTDTQYFGPGTRLTVL.

The chain couples TRBV19 to TRBJ2-5, with D possibly matching TRBD2 (6 bases). Per the germline V gene, CDR1 is LNHDA and CDR2 is SQIVND (reference sequence). The CDR3 length is 12 residues. Trimming took off 4 bases at V and 5 bases at J, with 8 bases between the two ends. CDR3: CASSSRGETQYF. The CDR3 DNA sequence: TGTGCCAGTAGTAGTCGGGGGGAGACCCAGTACTTC.